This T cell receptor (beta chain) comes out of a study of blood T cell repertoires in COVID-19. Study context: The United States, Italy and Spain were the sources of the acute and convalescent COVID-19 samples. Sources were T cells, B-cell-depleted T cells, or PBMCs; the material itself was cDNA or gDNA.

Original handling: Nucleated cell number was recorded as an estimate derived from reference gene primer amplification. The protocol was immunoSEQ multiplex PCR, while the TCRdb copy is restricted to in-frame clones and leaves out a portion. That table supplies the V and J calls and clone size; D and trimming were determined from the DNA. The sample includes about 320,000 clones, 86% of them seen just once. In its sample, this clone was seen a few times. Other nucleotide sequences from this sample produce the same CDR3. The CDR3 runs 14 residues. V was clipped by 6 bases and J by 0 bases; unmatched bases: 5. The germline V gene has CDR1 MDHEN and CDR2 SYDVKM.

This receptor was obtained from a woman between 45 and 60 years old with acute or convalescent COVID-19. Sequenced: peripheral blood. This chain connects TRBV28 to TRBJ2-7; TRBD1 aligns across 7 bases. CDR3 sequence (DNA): TGTGCCAGCAGCCAGACAGGGAACTCCTACGAGCAGTACTTC. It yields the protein CASSQTGNSYEQYF.